The next 15 T cell receptor beta chains were all read from a single sample in a study of shared clonotypes between healthy human individuals. The repertoire was sequenced with immunoSEQ multiplex PCR; TCRdb's copy has only in-frame clones and lacks some. The sample includes around 2,000,000 clones, approximately 94% seen only once; the top ten take roughly 1.2%. Selected positively for CCR7 and CD45RO-negative, naive CD8 cells excluded terminally differentiated effector memory CD45RA+ cells. The sequenced material came from naive CD8+ T cells sorted from blood. The receptors derive from a man aged 18 to 29 in good health.

The chain carries TRBV7-9 and TRBJ2-5; D may be TRBD1 or TRBD2 (5 bases each). CDR1 is SEHNR and CDR2 is FQNEAQ in the germline V gene (reference sequence). This CDR3 has 13 amino acids. The germline V and J ends were trimmed by 7 bases and 5 bases, with 14 bases remaining between them. CDR3 sequence (DNA): TGTGCCAGCATCCCCACGGGGCAGGAGACCCAGTACTTC. It encodes CASIPTGQETQYF.

This chain links TRBV29-1 with TRBJ2-1, with 13 bases identical to TRBD2. Germline V gene sequence: CDR1 SQVTM, CDR2 ANQGSEA. J gave up 7 bases and V 6 bases, and 9 bases lay outside the gene matches. The CDR3 has 15 amino acids. CDR3 in DNA: TGCAGCGTCCGGACTAGCGGGAGCGTAGGGAATGAGCAGTTCTTC. Encoded protein: CSVRTSGSVGNEQFF.

This chain joins TRBV14 and TRBJ2-2, with a possible D match to TRBD2 (5 bases). V lost 0 bases, J lost 2 bases, and 22 bases lay in between. Germline lookup yields CDR1 SGHDN and CDR2 FVKESK. The length of the CDR3 is 20 residues. CDR3 sequence reads: CASSQDSATRALSNTGELFF. The DNA for the CDR3 is TGTGCCAGCAGCCAAGATTCGGCCACGAGGGCCCTCTCTAACACCGGGGAGCTGTTTTTT.

The chain joins TRBV4-3 to TRBJ2-1, with 9 bases that match TRBD2. This CDR3 comprises 14 residues. Per the germline V gene, CDR1 is LGHNA and CDR2 is YSLEER. V gave up 0 bases and J gave up 9 bases; unmatched junction bases: 3. Here the CDR3 reads CASSQDGSGSEQFF. As DNA, the CDR3 is TGCGCCAGCAGCCAAGACGGTAGCGGGAGTGAGCAGTTCTTC.

This sequence joins TRBV9 and TRBJ1-2, with D perhaps matching TRBD1 (6 bases). Trimming removed 5 bases at V and 1 base at J, with 15 bases between. CDR1 and CDR2 from the germline V gene are SGDLS and YYNGEE. There are 15 residues in the CDR3. The CDR3 nucleotides are TGTGCCAGCAGTTATCCAGGGGAGAATAACTATGGCTACACCTTC. Its protein is CASSYPGENNYGYTF.

This chain connects TRBV7-9 to TRBJ1-3; possible D gene TRBD1, 6 bases. Trimming stripped 1 base from V and 0 bases from J, with 16 bases between. This CDR3 spans 18 amino acids. Germline CDR1 SEHNR, CDR2 FQNEAQ (reference sequence). The CDR3 protein is CASSLGTADLSSGNTIYF. CDR3 DNA: TGTGCCAGCAGCTTAGGGACAGCGGACTTGAGCTCTGGAAACACCATATATTTT. The full variable domain, its missing parts supplied by reference TRBV7-9 and TRBJ1-3, is DTGVSQNPRHKITKRGQNVTFRCDPISEHNRLYWYRQTLGQGPEFLTYFQNEAQLEKSRLLSDRFSAERPKGSFSTLEIQRTEQGDSAMYLCASSLGTADLSSGNTIYFGEGSWLTVV.

The chain joins TRBV27 to TRBJ2-3, with D hard to call. CDR3 length: 12 amino acids. V was trimmed by 6 bases and J by 4 bases, leaving 8 bases between them. From germline, CDR1 is MNHEY and CDR2 SMNVEV (reference sequence). This CDR3 reads CASRDPPDTQYF. CDR3 DNA sequence: TGTGCCAGCAGGGATCCACCAGATACGCAGTATTTT.

The V call is TRBV4-1, the J call TRBJ1-4; D gene unclear. Per germline, CDR1 MGHRA and CDR2 YSYEKL. V was cut by 0 bases and J by 10 bases, with 15 bases left in between. CDR3 size: 15 residues. In DNA, the CDR3 is TGCGCCAGCAGCCAAGAAGAGGACCGGGAAGGAAAACTGTTTTTT. Protein sequence: CASSQEEDREGKLFF.

V gene TRBV7-3 combines with J gene TRBJ2-7; maybe TRBD2 (5 bases). V was shortened by 5 bases and J by 3 bases, with 14 bases between the two germline ends. CDR1 SGHTA and CDR2 FQGTGA come from the germline V gene. The CDR3 length is 14 residues. This CDR3 reads CASSTTPGDYEQYF. The CDR3 DNA is TGTGCCAGCAGCACAACCCCCGGGGACTACGAGCAGTACTTC.

This chain joins TRBV30 and TRBJ1-1; D gene unclear. The CDR3 sequence is 13 residues long. Germline V gene sequence: CDR1 GTSNPN, CDR2 SVGIG (reference sequence). The germline V and J ends were trimmed by 5 bases and 2 bases, with 12 bases remaining between them. In DNA form, the CDR3 reads TGTGCCTGGGAATACAGTCAAAACACTGAAGCTTTCTTT. This sequence encodes CAWEYSQNTEAFF. The full variable domain, its missing parts supplied by reference TRBV30 and TRBJ1-1, is SQTIHQWPATLVQPVGSPLSLECTVEGTSNPNLYWYRQAAGRGLQLLFYSVGIGQISSEVPQNLSASRPQDRQFILSSKKLLLSDSGFYLCAWEYSQNTEAFFGQGTRLTVV.

With respect to this clone: Distinct nucleotide sequences in the sample also encode this CDR3. V and J are TRBV6-6 and TRBJ1-3; D gene unclear. With 0 bases removed from V and 4 bases from J, the gap between germline ends came to 7 bases. CDR1 and CDR2 (germline): MNHNY, SVGAGI (reference sequence). The length of the CDR3 is 14 residues. The CDR3 DNA reads as TGTGCCAGCAGTTACTCTGGGTCCGGAAACACCATATATTTT. Translation gives CASSYSGSGNTIYF.

Regarding this clone: This sample includes further DNA sequences coding for the same CDR3. This chain connects TRBV2 to TRBJ2-3; D is unclear. V was clipped by 1 base and J by 6 bases, with 8 bases between them. Germline V lookup: CDR1 SNHLY, CDR2 FYNNEI. CDR3 size: 13 residues. CDR3 in DNA: TGTGCCAGCAGTGAAGGGCCCCTTGATACGCAGTATTTT. Protein: CASSEGPLDTQYF. Variable domain in full (rest from reference TRBV2 and TRBJ2-3): EPEVTQTPSHQVTQMGQEVILRCVPISNHLYFYWYRQILGQKVEFLVSFYNNEISEKSEIFDDQFSVERPDGSNFTLKIRSTKLEDSAMYFCASSEGPLDTQYFGPGTRLTVL.

The rearrangement links TRBV28 to TRBJ1-3, with no clear D. V lost 8 bases and J 7 bases, leaving 18 bases between the germline ends. Germline-derived CDR1 and CDR2 are MDHEN and SYDVKM. This CDR3 has 14 residues. CDR3 in amino acids: CASQPLSRANTIYF. For the CDR3, the DNA is TGTGCCAGCCAACCCCTGTCAAGGGCTAACACCATATATTTT. Supplemented by reference TRBV28 and TRBJ1-3, the full variable domain reads DVKVTQSSRYLVKRTGEKVFLECVQDMDHENMFWYRQDPGLGLRLIYFSYDVKMKEKGDIPEGYSVSREKKERFSLILESASTNQTSMYLCASQPLSRANTIYFGEGSWLTVV.

As for this clone: The sample has other DNA sequences that encode this CDR3 too. The chain is built from TRBV19 and TRBJ2-7; 7 nucleotides match TRBD1. The length of the CDR3 is 14 residues. Trimming removed 2 bases from V and 2 bases from J; junction bases left unmatched: 3. Germline loops: CDR1 LNHDA, CDR2 SQIVND (reference sequence). Here the CDR3 DNA reads TGTGCCAGTAGTATAACAGGGGTCACCTACGAGCAGTACTTC. The encoded protein is CASSITGVTYEQYF.

This clone was recorded only once. This chain links TRBV5-6 with TRBJ1-4; TRBD1 matches at 7 bases. J was trimmed by 8 bases and V by 0 bases; bases with no gene match: 4. Germline CDR1 reads SGHDT; CDR2 reads YYEEEE. The CDR3 has 14 amino acids. The CDR3 spells CASSLGGTEEKLFF. For the CDR3, the DNA is TGTGCCAGCAGCTTGGGGGGGACAGAAGAAAAACTGTTTTTT.